Listed below are T cell receptor beta chains from one sample, sequenced in a study of identical twins. TCRdb reanalysed the 5' RACE reads using MiXCR and keeps one entry per CDR3 protein. In the table there are roughly 770,000 distinct CDR3 sequences, about 18% of which are singletons. These data are also associated with another study on T cells expressing NK-cell markers.

Sample: PBMCs. The receptors shown here come from a woman aged 18 to 35 in good health. The CDR3 runs from the conserved cysteine through the conserved F or W. A D gene is named only where the DNA matches it firmly. Clone size is not always given. Where it is, it says once, few, many or a class for expanded clones.

TRBJ2-7 | - | - | TRBV11-2 | TGTGCCAGCAGCTTAAGTCCAGGGATGTACGAGCAGTACTTC | CASSLSPGMYEQYF
TRBJ2-7 | - | TRBD2 | TRBV11-2 | TGTGCCAGCAGCTCACGGAAATTAGCGGGGGGCCTACTCTCCTACGAGCAGTACTTC | CASSSRKLAGGLLSYEQYF
TRBJ2-5 | many | - | TRBV20-1 | TGCAGTGCTAGAGATCGGGAGACCCAGTACTTC | CSARDRETQYF
TRBJ1-5 | few | - | TRBV5-1 | TGCGCCAGCAGCTTGGAGGGAATGGGGAATCAGCCCCAGCATTTT | CASSLEGMGNQPQHF
TRBJ2-2 | few | TRBD2 | TRBV5-6 | TGTGCCAGCAGCTTCGGACTAGCGGGAGCACCCGGGGAGCTGTTTTTT | CASSFGLAGAPGELFF
TRBJ1-2 | - | - | TRBV6-1 | TGTGCCAGCAGCCGGCCGGGCAGTAGGGCTAACTATGGCTACACCTTC | CASSRPGSRANYGYTF
TRBJ2-7 | - | - | TRBV3-1 | TGTGCCAGCAGCCGATTAGATGGTTACGAGCAGTACTTC | CASSRLDGYEQYF
TRBJ2-1 | few | - | TRBV7-2 | TGTGCCAGCAGCTTAAACGGGGCCCTAAACAATGAGCAGTTCTTC | CASSLNGALNNEQFF
TRBJ2-7 | - | TRBD1 | TRBV12-3/TRBV12-4 | TGTGCCAGCAGCCAGCCGGGACAGGAGAGCTCCTACGAGCAGTACTTC | CASSQPGQESSYEQYF
TRBJ2-3 | - | - | TRBV7-9 | TGTGCCAGCAGCCCACCCGGACTGGCAGATACGCAGTATTTT | CASSPPGLADTQYF
TRBJ2-7 | - | - | TRBV11-3 | TGTGCCAGCAGCTTAATTCCTTGGGACGGCGCCTCCTACGAGCAGTACTTC | CASSLIPWDGASYEQYF
TRBJ2-2 | few | - | TRBV7-3 | TGTGCCAGCACCGATTCATACACCGGGGAGCTGTTTTTT | CASTDSYTGELFF
TRBJ1-1 | - | - | TRBV25-1 | TGTGCCAGCAGTGACCCGGACACGGTGAACACTGAAGCTTTCTTT | CASSDPDTVNTEAFF
TRBJ2-1 | - | - | TRBV5-1 | TGCGCCAGCAGCCTCGTGGCGCTCTCCTACAATGAGCAGTTCTTC | CASSLVALSYNEQFF
TRBJ2-5 | - | - | TRBV6-5 | TGTGCCAGCAGTTCGGCGGACGCTGCCCAAGAGACCCAGTACTTC | CASSSADAAQETQYF
TRBJ1-1 | - | - | TRBV11-2 | TGTGCCAGCAGTCGCCTCGCGTGGAGCACTGAAGCTTTCTTT | CASSRLAWSTEAFF
TRBJ2-7 | once | TRBD1 | TRBV7-8 | TGTGCCAGCACCCCCGGGACAGGGGAAAGAGATAGATTCTACGAGCAGTACTTC | CASTPGTGERDRFYEQYF
TRBJ1-5 | few | - | TRBV12-3/TRBV12-4 | TGTGCCAGCAGTTTTGGGCTTAGCAATCAGCCCCAGCATTTT | CASSFGLSNQPQHF
TRBJ2-1 | - | TRBD2 | TRBV24-1 | TGTGCCACCAGTGACCCCGGGACTAGTCCCCATGAGCAGTTCTTC | CATSDPGTSPHEQFF
TRBJ2-5 | few | - | TRBV5-1 | TGCGCCAGCAGCTCCCAATTGAGGGGGGTGGGAGAGACCCAGTACTTC | CASSSQLRGVGETQYF
TRBJ2-7 | - | - | TRBV20-1 | TGCAGTGCTGAGGAACGGGACCCCAATTACGAGCAGTACTTC | CSAEERDPNYEQYF
TRBJ1-2 | few | - | TRBV10-3 | TGTGCCACCAGGGTCTCGGGGCAGGATATTCGTGGCTACACCTTC | CATRVSGQDIRGYTF
TRBJ2-7 | few | - | TRBV10-3 | TGTGCCATTGGCGGGGCCCTCGAGCAGTACTTC | CAIGGALEQYF
TRBJ1-2 | once | - | TRBV10-1 | TGCGCCAGCAAAAGCGGACCGGGTAATGGCTACACCTTC | CASKSGPGNGYTF
TRBJ2-3 | - | - | TRBV20-1 | TGCAGTGCTAGAGCCATTAAGAGCGGGTACACAGATACGCAGTATTTT | CSARAIKSGYTDTQYF
TRBJ2-5 | few | - | TRBV7-2 | TGTGCCAGCAGCTCCACTAGTCGAGAGACCCAGTACTTC | CASSSTSRETQYF
TRBJ2-1 | few | - | TRBV6-1 | TGTGCCAGCAGAGCGGGACAGAACAACAATGAGCAGTTCTTC | CASRAGQNNNEQFF
TRBJ1-1 | few | - | TRBV5-1 | TGTGCCAGCAGTTTCCTGGGGGGGGGTACTGAAGCTTTCTTT | CASSFLGGGTEAFF
TRBJ2-1 | once | - | TRBV7-3 | TGTGCCAGCAGCTTAAGTTCCTCAGGGTGGGATGAGCAGTTCTTC | CASSLSSSGWDEQFF
TRBJ2-1 | - | - | TRBV20-1 | TGCAGTGCTAGAAGACTAGTTCGTCCGACGTACAATGAGCAGTTCTTC | CSARRLVRPTYNEQFF
TRBJ2-7 | - | - | TRBV15 | TGTGCCACCAGGACGACTACTCGTCCATACGAGCAGTACTTC | CATRTTTRPYEQYF
TRBJ2-7 | - | TRBD2 | TRBV12-5 | TGTGCTAGTGGCCGTAGCGGGGGTTACGAGCAGTACTTC | CASGRSGGYEQYF
TRBJ1-1 | - | TRBD1 | TRBV12-3/TRBV12-4 | TGTGCCAGCAGCCTAGGGGACAGAGCGATGAACACTGAAGCTTTCTTT | CASSLGDRAMNTEAFF
TRBJ2-3 | - | - | TRBV19 | TGTGCCAGTAGTATACAGGATACGCAGTATTTT | CASSIQDTQYF
TRBJ2-2 | - | - | TRBV9 | TGTGCCAGCAGCGTAGCGGGAGTCGGCGGGGAGCTGTTTTTT | CASSVAGVGGELFF
TRBJ2-3 | - | - | TRBV20-1 | TGCTGTGAAAGCGGTACCCTGCAAGGATCGACAGATACGCAGTATTTT | CCESGTLQGSTDTQYF
TRBJ2-7 | - | TRBD2 | TRBV28 | TGTGCCAGCAGCGTCACGGCTAGCGGGAGTGGCGAGCAGTACTTC | CASSVTASGSGEQYF
TRBJ2-3 | - | - | TRBV20-1 | TGCAGTGCTAGAGGCTACCCCACAGATACGCAGTATTTT | CSARGYPTDTQYF
TRBJ2-3 | few | TRBD1 | TRBV6-1 | TGTGCCAGCGGAGAGGACAGGACCCTGGCAGATACGCAGTATTTT | CASGEDRTLADTQYF
TRBJ2-3 | few | - | TRBV7-2 | TGTGCCAGCATCAACGTGGAGCTCGGCACAGATACGCAGTATTTT | CASINVELGTDTQYF
TRBJ2-1 | - | - | TRBV12-3/TRBV12-4 | TGTGCCAGCAGTACCAGGGGGGCCTATGAGCAGTTCTTC | CASSTRGAYEQFF
TRBJ2-5 | few | TRBD2 | TRBV29-1 | TGCAGCGCCAAGCGGGGACAAGAGACCCAGTACTTC | CSAKRGQETQYF
TRBJ2-1 | few | TRBD2 | TRBV5-1 | TGCGCCAGCTTTGTAACGGGAGGTGAGCAGTTCTTC | CASFVTGGEQFF
TRBJ2-3 | few | - | TRBV5-1 | TGCGCCAGCAGCCAGAGAGAGGCTCCAGATACGCAGTATTTT | CASSQREAPDTQYF
TRBJ2-2 | few | - | TRBV29-1 | TGCAGCGACCGCCGGAACACCGGGGAGCTGTTTTTT | CSDRRNTGELFF
TRBJ2-7 | many | - | TRBV7-8 | TGTGCCAGCAGCACAACCGCGGCAGGGATGCACTACGAGCAGTACTTC | CASSTTAAGMHYEQYF